These 11 T cell receptor beta chains came from one sample sequenced in a study of T cell clones after liver transplantation. TCRdb's copy holds only in-frame clones and misses some; the assay was immunoSEQ multiplex PCR. The sample yields approximately 3,000 clones, around 21% seen once. Alloreactive TCRbeta sequences came from sequencing proliferating CFSE-low cells in the MLR. No antigen has been identified for these receptors. The sample consisted of CD4+ T cells from PBMCs cultured with third-party cells. Receptors originate from a human patient who received a liver transplant. Among the T cells, some may be from the graft donor.

The J gene is TRBJ2-5, the V gene TRBV7-9; D might be TRBD2 (6 bases). The CDR3 extends over 13 amino acids. With 1 base removed from V and 10 bases from J, the gap between germline ends came to 13 bases. CDR1 SEHNR and CDR2 FQNEAQ come from the germline V gene (reference sequence). The CDR3 DNA follows: TGTGCCAGCAGCTTAGGGACCGGGGGTCGCCAGTACTTC. It encodes CASSLGTGGRQYF. The whole variable domain, filled in from reference TRBV7-9 and TRBJ2-5, reads DTGVSQNPRHKITKRGQNVTFRCDPISEHNRLYWYRQTLGQGPEFLTYFQNEAQLEKSRLLSDRFSAERPKGSFSTLEIQRTEQGDSAMYLCASSLGTGGRQYFGPGTRLLVL.

The chain joins TRBV14 to TRBJ2-7, with D possibly matching TRBD2 (5 bases). Germline-derived CDR1 and CDR2 are SGHDN and FVKESK. The CDR3 contains 15 residues. Trimming removed 1 base from V and 0 bases from J, with 10 bases in between. CDR3 amino acids: CASSQAGTSSYEQYF. In nucleotides, the CDR3 is TGTGCCAGCAGCCAAGCGGGAACGAGCTCCTACGAGCAGTACTTC.

Points on this clone: The junction departs from the called germline gene at one end, perhaps through a read error. The chain carries TRBV7-9 and TRBJ1-2; D possibly corresponds to TRBD1 (6 bases). The CDR3 totals 14 residues. Germline CDR1 SEHNR, CDR2 FQNEAQ (reference sequence). The CDR3 loop is CASSQDRPTSGYTF. The CDR3 region has the DNA TGCGCCAGCAGCCAAGACAGGCCAACCTCTGGCTACACCTTC.

This chain links TRBV7-9 with TRBJ1-2; TRBD1 agrees at 7 bases. The CDR3 totals 17 residues. Germline loops: CDR1 SEHNR, CDR2 FQNEAQ (reference sequence). Germline trimming cut 5 bases from V and 4 bases from J; bases unmatched to any gene: 16. The CDR3 here is CASSQTSLDRVIYGYTF. In nucleotides, the CDR3 is TGTGCCAGCAGCCAAACCTCCTTAGACAGGGTTATCTATGGCTACACCTTC.

This clone is categorized as medium-sized. The V gene is TRBV5-1, the J gene TRBJ2-1; 8 bases are a match to TRBD1. The CDR3 loop spans 15 amino acids. CDR1 is SGHRS, CDR2 YFSETQ, per germline. Trimming cost V 2 bases and J 6 bases; bases outside gene matches: 7. The CDR3 here is CASSLMGQVINEQFF. The CDR3 DNA follows: TGCGCCAGCAGCTTAATGGGACAGGTTATCAATGAGCAGTTCTTC. Full variable domain (rest looked up from reference TRBV5-1 and TRBJ2-1): KAGVTQTPRYLIKTRGQQVTLSCSPISGHRSVSWYQQTPGQGLQFLFEYFSETQRNKGNFPGRFSGRQFSNSRSEMNVSTLELGDSALYLCASSLMGQVINEQFFGPGTRLTVL.

The chain carries TRBV19 and TRBJ2-1; 12 bases align to TRBD2. From germline, CDR1 is LNHDA and CDR2 SQIVND (reference sequence). The CDR3 consists of 16 residues. J gave up 7 bases and V 3 bases, and 7 bases lay outside the gene matches. This CDR3 is CASSIWASGGVNEQFF. Here the CDR3 DNA reads TGTGCCAGTAGTATTTGGGCTAGCGGGGGGGTTAATGAGCAGTTCTTC.

This clone appeared a few times. This chain joins TRBV4-1 and TRBJ1-2; TRBD1 agrees at 7 bases. Germline CDR1 is MGHRA and CDR2 is YSYEKL. With 4 bases clipped from V and 4 bases from J, the junction kept 9 bases outside the gene matches. CDR3 size: 15 residues. CDR3 in DNA: TGCGCCAGCAGCCGGATCCGGGACAGTCTCTATGGCTACACCTTC. Translating it yields CASSRIRDSLYGYTF.

This clone is deemed large. V is TRBV5-4 and J is TRBJ2-5; D ambiguous. CDR1 SGHNT and CDR2 YYREEE come from the germline V gene (reference sequence). The CDR3 runs to 12 residues. With 0 bases removed from V and 4 bases from J, the gap between germline ends came to 4 bases. The DNA of the CDR3 is TGTGCCAGCAGCTTGGACGGAGAGACCCAGTACTTC. Residues: CASSLDGETQYF.

In its sample, this clone was seen a few times. The same CDR3 is also encoded by other DNA sequences in this sample. This sequence joins TRBV5-1 and TRBJ2-3, with 10 nucleotides matching TRBD2. Germline V CDR1 and CDR2: SGHRS, YFSETQ. This CDR3 has 15 amino acids. The V gene end was trimmed by 4 bases and the J gene end by 2 bases; junction bases not matched to a gene: 4. The DNA of the CDR3 is TGCGCCAGCAGCACCCTAGCGGGAGCCACAGATACGCAGTATTTT. It is translated as CASSTLAGATDTQYF.

This clone occurred a few times. The V call is TRBV6-5, the J call TRBJ2-3; 7 bases align to TRBD2. The CDR3 runs 14 residues. CDR1 MNHEY and CDR2 SVGAGI come from the germline V gene. The V gene end was trimmed by 0 bases and the J gene end by 9 bases; junction bases not matched to a gene: 6. DNA for the CDR3: TGTGCCAGCAGTTACTCGATCACTAGCGCAACGCAGTATTTT. As protein: CASSYSITSATQYF.

This clone has just a few counts. This chain uses TRBV28 with TRBJ2-3, with a tentative D call TRBD2 (5 bases). V was trimmed by 3 bases and J by 5 bases, leaving 9 bases between them. The V gene's germline CDR1 is MDHEN and CDR2 SYDVKM. The CDR3 covers 13 residues. The CDR3 DNA sequence: TGTGCCAGCAGTTTCGACGGGGTAGATACGCAGTATTTT. This codes for CASSFDGVDTQYF.